A selection of T cell receptor beta chains follows, all from one sample in a study of blood T cell repertoires in COVID-19. Here immunoSEQ multiplex PCR was the method, and the copy in TCRdb shows in-frame clones only, minus some. The table has approximately 110,000 clones, about three quarters seen once. The material sequenced was peripheral blood. These receptors were taken from a man older than 75 with acute or convalescent COVID-19. The CDR3 runs from the conserved cysteine through the conserved F or W. Fields, in order: V gene, D gene, J gene, clone size, CDR3 DNA, CDR3 protein. D genes are given only for firm matches. Expanded clones get a size class; other rows say once, few or many, or leave the size out.

TRBV19	NA	TRBJ2-1	once	TGTGCCAGTAGTATTGAGCGGCTATTATACAATGAGCAGTTCTTC	CASSIERLLYNEQFF
TRBV5-5	TRBD1	TRBJ1-5	NA	TGTGCCAGCAGCCAGCGAGGGGACAGGGAGGCTCAGCCCCAGCATTTT	CASSQRGDREAQPQHF
TRBV28	TRBD2	TRBJ2-7	NA	TGTGCCAGCGGGGGAACTAGCGGGGTCTCCTACGAGCAGTACTTC	CASGGTSGVSYEQYF
TRBV7-2	NA	TRBJ2-3	NA	TGTGCCAGCAGCTTAGAGGCGGAAGATACGCAGTATTTT	CASSLEAEDTQYF
TRBV11-2	NA	TRBJ2-1	NA	TGTGCCAGCAGCTTAGGGGCTGGCGGGCACAATGAGCAGTTCTTC	CASSLGAGGHNEQFF
TRBV6-2/TRBV6-3	TRBD1	TRBJ2-2	NA	TGTGCCAGCAGTTCATTTTGGACAGGGAGGACCGGGGAGCTGTTTTTT	CASSSFWTGRTGELFF
TRBV11-2	NA	TRBJ1-2	once	TGTGCCAGCAGCTTTGGGGGGGGCTACACCTTC	CASSFGGGYTF
TRBV6-5	TRBD2	TRBJ2-3	NA	TGTGCCAGCAGTTCGGCGGGAGGAATGTCTACGCAGTATTTT	CASSSAGGMSTQYF
TRBV6-5	TRBD2	TRBJ2-7	NA	TGTGCCAGCCTGGCTAGCGGGAGCTACGAGCAGTACTTC	CASLASGSYEQYF
TRBV27	NA	TRBJ1-2	few	TGTGCCAGCAGTTCCAACTATGGACAGCTCGGCTACACCTTC	CASSSNYGQLGYTF
TRBV19	TRBD1	TRBJ2-7	NA	TGTGCCAGTACCGGGACAGGGAGGTACGAGCAGTACTTC	CASTGTGRYEQYF
TRBV5-6	NA	TRBJ2-2	NA	TGTGCCAGCAGCTTCCGGCAGGGGAACACCGGGGAGCTGTTTTTT	CASSFRQGNTGELFF
TRBV15	TRBD1	TRBJ1-2	NA	TGTGCCACCAGCAGAGACCCAGGGGGACGCTATGGCTACACCTTC	CATSRDPGGRYGYTF
TRBV7-2	NA	TRBJ2-2	NA	TGTGCCAGCAGCTTTCCCCCGACTGGAACGGGGGGGGAGCTGTTTTTT	CASSFPPTGTGGELFF
TRBV11-2	NA	TRBJ2-3	once	TGTGCCAGCAGCCTTCGGGATACGCAGTATTTT	CASSLRDTQYF
TRBV11-2	TRBD1	TRBJ2-7	NA	TGTGCCAGCAGCTTAGAGGGACAGGGGCGCGAGCAGTACTTC	CASSLEGQGREQYF
TRBV24-1	NA	TRBJ2-1	once	TGTGCCACCAGTGATTTGCAGGGCAGCCAGCAGTTCTTC	CATSDLQGSQQFF
TRBV2	TRBD1	TRBJ2-7	few	TGTGCCAGCAGTGATCCGGGACAGGGTAGGGAGCAGTACTTC	CASSDPGQGREQYF
TRBV7-2	NA	TRBJ2-7	NA	TGTGCCAGCAGCTTATTGGAGGGCTACGAGCAGTACTTC	CASSLLEGYEQYF
TRBV29-1	NA	TRBJ2-7	NA	TGCAGCGTTGGAAGTCAGCTAGAAGGCGAGCAGTACTTC	CSVGSQLEGEQYF
TRBV7-9	NA	TRBJ1-2	NA	TGTGCCAGCAGGGAGGGTCAGGCTAACTATGGCTACACCTTC	CASREGQANYGYTF
TRBV15	NA	TRBJ1-2	NA	TGTGCCACCAGCAGATTCGGACAAGGCGGCTACACCTTC	CATSRFGQGGYTF
TRBV7-9	TRBD1	TRBJ1-4	few	TGTGCCAGCAGCACCTCCCGGACAGGTGATTGGGACACTAATGAAAAACTGTTTTTT	CASSTSRTGDWDTNEKLFF
TRBV5-4	TRBD1	TRBJ1-4	medium-sized	TGTGCCAGCAGCTTGGCAGGGGGGTATGAAAAACTGTTTTTT	CASSLAGGYEKLFF
TRBV10-3	NA	TRBJ1-1	few	TGTGCCAGCGGATCGGGGGACGGGATGAACACTGAAGCTTTCTTT	CASGSGDGMNTEAFF
TRBV11-3	NA	TRBJ2-1	NA	TGTGCCAGCAGCTTAGATCGCGGAGGGGCCTATGAGCAGTTCTTC	CASSLDRGGAYEQFF
TRBV28	NA	TRBJ1-2	NA	TGTGCCAGCAGCTTGGGGCGCGGCGTTGGCTACACCTTC	CASSLGRGVGYTF
TRBV27	NA	TRBJ2-5	once	TGTGCCAGCAGTTTATGGGAAGGGGCACGAGAGACCCAGTACTTC	CASSLWEGARETQYF
TRBV29-1	NA	TRBJ2-4	NA	TGCAGCGTCGCAGGGGGAGGAAACATTCAGTACTTC	CSVAGGGNIQYF
TRBV28	NA	TRBJ1-5	NA	TGTGCCAGCAGGGGGGGGTCGGACAATCAGCCCCAGCATTTT	CASRGGSDNQPQHF
TRBV18	NA	TRBJ1-3	NA	TGTGCCAGCTCACCATGGGGAACGGACAGAAGTAGTAACACCATATATTTT	CASSPWGTDRSSNTIYF
TRBV14	NA	TRBJ1-1	NA	TGTGCCAGCAGCTCAGGGGCCGCTGAAGCTTTCTTT	CASSSGAAEAFF
TRBV7-2	NA	TRBJ2-3	NA	TGTGCCAGCAGCTTAGGTGACTCACGGGATACGCAGTATTTT	CASSLGDSRDTQYF